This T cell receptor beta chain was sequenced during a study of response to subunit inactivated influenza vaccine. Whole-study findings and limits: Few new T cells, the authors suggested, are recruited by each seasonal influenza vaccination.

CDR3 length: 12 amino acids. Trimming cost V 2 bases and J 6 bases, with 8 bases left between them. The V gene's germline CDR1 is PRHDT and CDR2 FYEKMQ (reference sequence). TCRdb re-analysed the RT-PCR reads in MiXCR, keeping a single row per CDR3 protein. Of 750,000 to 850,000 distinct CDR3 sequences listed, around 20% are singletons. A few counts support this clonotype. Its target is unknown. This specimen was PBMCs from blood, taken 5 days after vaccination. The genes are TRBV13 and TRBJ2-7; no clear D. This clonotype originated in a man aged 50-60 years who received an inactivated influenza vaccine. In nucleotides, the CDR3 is TGTGCCAGCAGCTTACGGTCCACCGAGCAGTACTTC. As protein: CASSLRSTEQYF.